A single sample is the source of the 18 T cell receptor beta chains below, sequenced in a study of T cells in localized non-small cell lung cancer. Data came from immunoSEQ multiplex PCR; TCRdb stores just in-frame clones and leaves some out. The sample lists some 25,000 clones, approximately 84% occurring once. Sequencing used peripheral blood, obtained before any cancer treatment. Every receptor here comes from a man aged 35 to 69 with stage III squamous cell lung carcinoma.

This clone was seen just once. This sequence joins TRBV23-1 and TRBJ2-7, with D perhaps TRBD1 (7 bases). TRBV23-1 falls under the ORF class, with uncertain function. The CDR3 extends over 14 amino acids. Trimming removed 6 bases from V and 3 bases from J, with 15 bases in between. CDR3 bases: TGCGCCAGCAGGGCCGACAGGGAGGTCTACGAGCAGTACTTC. The encoded protein is CASRADREVYEQYF.

This chain uses TRBV5-1 with TRBJ2-7; D may correspond to TRBD1 or TRBD2 (5 bases each). Germline V lookup: CDR1 SGHRS, CDR2 YFSETQ. The CDR3 length is 17 residues. V was pared by 4 bases and J by 1 base, with 21 bases between. CDR3 sequence (DNA): TGCGCCAGCAGCGTTTGGATCCGGGACGGGGTATCCTACGAGCAGTACTTC. Protein: CASSVWIRDGVSYEQYF. The variable domain in full, completed from reference TRBV5-1 and TRBJ2-7, reads KAGVTQTPRYLIKTRGQQVTLSCSPISGHRSVSWYQQTPGQGLQFLFEYFSETQRNKGNFPGRFSGRQFSNSRSEMNVSTLELGDSALYLCASSVWIRDGVSYEQYFGPGTRLTVT.

The chain is built from TRBV29-1 and TRBJ2-7; D uncertain. The germline V gene encodes CDR1 SQVTM and CDR2 ANQGSEA. Trimming took 4 bases from V and 5 from J, leaving 9 bases between them. The CDR3 spans 11 residues. In DNA form, the CDR3 reads TGCAGCGTTGGAAACCGCAACGAGCAGTACTTC. Protein sequence: CSVGNRNEQYF.

The chain combines TRBV18 with TRBJ1-2; D remains unclear. The length of the CDR3 is 13 residues. From germline, CDR1 is KGHSH and CDR2 LQKENI. Trimming shortened V by 3 bases and J by 2 bases, and 7 bases separated the two germline ends. CDR3 coding DNA: TGTGCCAGCTCACCCGAGCCGAACTATGGCTACACCTTC. Residues: CASSPEPNYGYTF.

The chain's CDR3 is CASSYAVTTSPGELFF. In nucleotides, the CDR3 is TGTGCCAGCAGTTACGCGGTGACTACCTCACCCGGGGAGCTGTTTTTT. The chain joins TRBV6-5 to TRBJ2-2; possibly TRBD2 for D (5 bases). The V end lost 2 bases, the J end lost 6 bases, and 16 bases lay between the germline ends. The CDR3 totals 16 residues. Looked up from germline, CDR1 is MNHEY and CDR2 is SVGAGI.

The rearrangement links TRBV28 to TRBJ1-2, with 7 bases fitting TRBD1. The CDR3 has 15 residues. V lost 5 bases to trimming and J lost 5 bases; unmatched junction nucleotides: 11. The germline CDR1 and CDR2 sequences are MDHEN and SYDVKM. The CDR3: CASSTELTGEYGYTF. CDR3 DNA: TGTGCCAGCAGTACCGAACTAACAGGGGAGTATGGCTACACCTTC.

Only a few counts were recorded for this clone. The rearrangement joins TRBV5-8 to TRBJ2-1; no clear D. With 4 bases removed from V and 0 bases from J, the gap between germline ends came to 8 bases. Germline CDR1 reads SGHTS; CDR2 reads YDEGEE. There are 14 residues in the CDR3. This CDR3 is CASSQYRSYNEQFF. The CDR3 DNA follows: TGTGCCAGCAGCCAATACCGCTCCTACAATGAGCAGTTCTTC.

The rearrangement joins TRBV6-6 to TRBJ2-1; no clear D gene. The CDR3 loop spans 15 amino acids. Trimming removed 6 bases from V and 0 bases from J, with 12 bases in between. CDR1 is MNHNY and CDR2 is SVGAGI in the germline V gene (reference sequence). The chain's CDR3 is CASRLDLSSYNEQFF. The CDR3 DNA reads TGTGCCAGCAGACTCGACCTCAGCTCCTACAATGAGCAGTTCTTC.

The chain carries TRBV30 and TRBJ2-2; D is undetermined. Germline assignment: CDR1 GTSNPN and CDR2 SVGIG (reference sequence). The CDR3 is made up of 11 amino acids. The V end lost 3 bases, the J end lost 8 bases, and 7 bases lay between the germline ends. The chain's CDR3 is CAWSQVGELFF. CDR3 coding DNA: TGTGCCTGGAGCCAGGTGGGGGAGCTGTTTTTT.

This clone came up a few times. The rearrangement uses TRBV4-1 and TRBJ1-2; D is unclear. The CDR3 has 15 residues. The V gene lost 0 bases and the J gene lost 8 bases, with 16 bases spanning the gap. Germline V gene data show CDR1 as MGHRA and CDR2 as YSYEKL. In nucleotides, the CDR3 is TGCGCCAGCAGCCAAGATCGGGCCATCTCCTCCGGCTACACCTTC. This codes for CASSQDRAISSGYTF.

The chain carries TRBV29-1 and TRBJ2-7; the match to TRBD1 covers 9 bases. This CDR3 has 15 residues. The V segment lost 6 bases and the J segment 0 bases; nucleotides outside the gene matches: 9. Germline V gene data show CDR1 as SQVTM and CDR2 as ANQGSEA. Written as DNA, the CDR3 is TGCAGCGTCGACAAATCGGGACAGGGCTCCTACGAGCAGTACTTC. It is translated as CSVDKSGQGSYEQYF.

The genes are TRBV7-6 and TRBJ2-1, with a tentative D call TRBD2 (7 bases). With 5 bases removed from V and 4 bases from J, the gap between germline ends came to 21 bases. This CDR3 is 17 amino acids long. CDR1 is SGHVS, CDR2 FNYEAQ, per germline. CDR3 nucleotides: TGTGCCAGCAGCGTTAGGGGGGGGGCTAGGGCGTACAATGAGCAGTTCTTC. It yields the protein CASSVRGGARAYNEQFF. Drawing the rest from reference TRBV7-6 and TRBJ2-1, the complete variable domain is GAGVSQSPRYKVTKRGQDVALRCDPISGHVSLYWYRQALGQGPEFLTYFNYEAQQDKSGLPNDRFSAERPEGSISTLTIQRTEQRDSAMYRCASSVRGGARAYNEQFFGPGTRLTVL.

This clone has only a few counts. The chain has TRBV7-2 and TRBJ1-3; the D is unclear. V lost 5 bases to trimming and J lost 1 base, with 21 bases between them. This CDR3 is built from 18 residues. Per germline, CDR1 SGHTA and CDR2 FQGNSA. The DNA of the CDR3 is TGTGCCAGCAGCGCCGGCCCGGGCCAGTCTTTTTCTGGAAACACCATATATTTT. Translating it yields CASSAGPGQSFSGNTIYF.

The chain uses TRBV25-1 and TRBJ1-1, with D perhaps matching TRBD1 (6 bases). Looked up from germline, CDR1 is MGHDK and CDR2 is SYGVNS. With 7 bases removed from V and 3 bases from J, the gap between germline ends came to 18 bases. The CDR3 runs 15 residues. CDR3 region: CASNLGGGLDTEAFF. The CDR3 bases are TGTGCCAGCAATCTTGGGGGCGGGTTAGACACTGAAGCTTTCTTT.

The chain is built from TRBV29-1 and TRBJ1-1, with no clear D. CDR1 is SQVTM, CDR2 ANQGSEA, per germline. Trimming pared 2 bases from V and 1 base from J, leaving 8 bases between. This CDR3 is 13 amino acids long. This chain's CDR3 is CSVERQRNTEAFF. In DNA form, the CDR3 reads TGCAGCGTTGAAAGGCAAAGGAACACTGAAGCTTTCTTT.

J is TRBJ2-4 and V is TRBV7-8; D is uncertain. The germline V gene has CDR1 SGHVS and CDR2 FQNEAQ. This CDR3 is built from 14 residues. The ends were cut back, 5 bases at V and 5 bases at J, with 13 bases in the middle. CDR3 sequence (DNA): TGTGCCAGCAGCCCGAGAGCTCGGGAAAACATTCAGTACTTC. The encoded protein is CASSPRARENIQYF.

This clone has only a few counts. This chain joins TRBV28 and TRBJ2-3; 12 nucleotides agree with TRBD2. CDR1 is MDHEN and CDR2 is SYDVKM in the germline V gene. J was trimmed by 4 bases and V by 6 bases; bases with no gene match: 26. This CDR3 contains 22 residues. The CDR3: CASRPYALSLTSGGVKADTQYF. The CDR3 bases are TGTGCCAGCAGGCCTTATGCCCTTTCCTTGACTAGCGGGGGCGTTAAGGCAGATACGCAGTATTTT.

In nucleotides, the CDR3 is TGTGCCAGCAGTCCAACTACTACGAGCACAGATACGCAGTATTTT. Its protein product is CASSPTTTSTDTQYF. This rearrangement joins TRBV7-3 to TRBJ2-3; D gene ambiguous. The CDR3 loop spans 15 amino acids. Per the germline V gene, CDR1 is SGHTA and CDR2 is FQGTGA. V gave up 6 bases and J gave up 0 bases, with 13 bases separating them. Filled out from reference TRBV7-3 and TRBJ2-3, the complete variable domain reads GAGVSQTPSNKVTEKGKYVELRCDPISGHTALYWYRQSLGQGPEFLIYFQGTGAADDSGLPNDRFFAVRPEGSVSTLKIQRTERGDSAVYLCASSPTTTSTDTQYFGPGTRLTVL.